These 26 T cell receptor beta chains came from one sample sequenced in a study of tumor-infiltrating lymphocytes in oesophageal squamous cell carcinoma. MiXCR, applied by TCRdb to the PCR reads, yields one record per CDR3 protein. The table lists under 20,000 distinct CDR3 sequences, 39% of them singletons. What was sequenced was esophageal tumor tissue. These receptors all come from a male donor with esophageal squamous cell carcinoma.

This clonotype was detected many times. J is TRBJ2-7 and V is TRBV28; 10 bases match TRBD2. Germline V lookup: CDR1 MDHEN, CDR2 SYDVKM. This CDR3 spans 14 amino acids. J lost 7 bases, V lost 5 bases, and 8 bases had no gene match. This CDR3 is CASSLAGAQGEQYF. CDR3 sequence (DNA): TGTGCCAGCAGTCTAGCGGGGGCCCAGGGGGAGCAGTACTTC.

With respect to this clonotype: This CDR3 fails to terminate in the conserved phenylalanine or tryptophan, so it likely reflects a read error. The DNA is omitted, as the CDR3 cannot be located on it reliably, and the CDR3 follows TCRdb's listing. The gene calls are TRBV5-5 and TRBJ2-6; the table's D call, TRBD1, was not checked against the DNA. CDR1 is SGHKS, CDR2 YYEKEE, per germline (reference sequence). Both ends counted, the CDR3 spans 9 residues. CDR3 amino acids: CVSSYIGGQ.

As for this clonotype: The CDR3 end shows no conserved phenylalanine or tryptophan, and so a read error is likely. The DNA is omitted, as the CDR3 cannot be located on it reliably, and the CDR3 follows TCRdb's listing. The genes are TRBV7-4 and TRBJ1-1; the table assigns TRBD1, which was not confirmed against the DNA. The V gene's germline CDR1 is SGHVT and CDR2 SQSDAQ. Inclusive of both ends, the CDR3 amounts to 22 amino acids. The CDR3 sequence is CASSFHSLQSGTGVPTSSTSGQ.

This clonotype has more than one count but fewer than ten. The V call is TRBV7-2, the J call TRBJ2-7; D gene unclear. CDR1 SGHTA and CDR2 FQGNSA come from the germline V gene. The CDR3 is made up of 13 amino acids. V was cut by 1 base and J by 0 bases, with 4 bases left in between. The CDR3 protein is CASSLGYSYEQYF. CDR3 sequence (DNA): TGTGCCAGCAGCTTAGGGTACTCCTACGAGCAGTACTTC.

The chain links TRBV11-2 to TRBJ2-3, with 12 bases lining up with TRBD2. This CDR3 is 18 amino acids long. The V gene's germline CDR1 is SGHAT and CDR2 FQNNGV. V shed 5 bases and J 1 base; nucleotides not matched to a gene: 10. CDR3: CASSTQTSGRWGTDTQYF. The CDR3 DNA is TGTGCCAGCAGCACCCAGACTAGCGGGAGATGGGGCACAGATACGCAGTATTTT.

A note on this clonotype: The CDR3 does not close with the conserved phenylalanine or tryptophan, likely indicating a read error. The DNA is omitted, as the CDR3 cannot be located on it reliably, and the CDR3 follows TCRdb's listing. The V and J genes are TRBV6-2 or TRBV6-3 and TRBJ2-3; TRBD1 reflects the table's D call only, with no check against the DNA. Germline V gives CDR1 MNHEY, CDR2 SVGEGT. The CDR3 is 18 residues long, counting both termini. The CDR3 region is CASSYSVGGFVYGYTFGP.

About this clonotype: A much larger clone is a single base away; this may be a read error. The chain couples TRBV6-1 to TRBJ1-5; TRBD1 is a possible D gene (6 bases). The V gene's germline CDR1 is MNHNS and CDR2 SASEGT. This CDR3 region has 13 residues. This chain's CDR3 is CASSSRGYHPQHF. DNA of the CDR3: TGTGCCAGCAGCAGCAGGGGCTATCATCCCCAGCATTTT.

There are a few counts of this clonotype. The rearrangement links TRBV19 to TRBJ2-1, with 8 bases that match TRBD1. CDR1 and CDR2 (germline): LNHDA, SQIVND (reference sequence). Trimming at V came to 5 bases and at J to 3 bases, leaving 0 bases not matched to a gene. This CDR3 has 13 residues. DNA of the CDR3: TGTGCCAGTAGTGGACAGGGCTACAATGAGCAGTTCTTC. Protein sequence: CASSGQGYNEQFF.

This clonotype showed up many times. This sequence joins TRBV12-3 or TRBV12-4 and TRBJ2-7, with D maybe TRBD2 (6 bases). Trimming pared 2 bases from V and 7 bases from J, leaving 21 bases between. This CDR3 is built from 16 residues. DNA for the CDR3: TGTGCCAGCAGTTTAAGAGGTCCTAGCCCGGGGAGGGAGCAGTACTTC. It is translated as CASSLRGPSPGREQYF.

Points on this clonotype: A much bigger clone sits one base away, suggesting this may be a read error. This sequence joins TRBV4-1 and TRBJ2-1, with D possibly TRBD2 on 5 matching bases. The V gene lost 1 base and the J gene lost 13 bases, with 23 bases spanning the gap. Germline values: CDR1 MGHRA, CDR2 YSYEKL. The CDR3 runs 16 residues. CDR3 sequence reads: CASSQGGTSYGETQFF. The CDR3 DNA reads TGCGCCAGCAGCCAAGGGGGAACATCATATGGGGAGACCCAGTTCTTC.

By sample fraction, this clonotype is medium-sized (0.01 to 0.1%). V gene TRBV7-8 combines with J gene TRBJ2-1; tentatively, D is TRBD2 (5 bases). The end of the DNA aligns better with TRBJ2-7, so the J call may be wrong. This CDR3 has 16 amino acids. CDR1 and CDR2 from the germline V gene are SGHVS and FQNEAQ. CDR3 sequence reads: CASSLVPSPSYNEQYF. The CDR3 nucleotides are TGTGCCAGCAGCTTAGTGCCTAGCCCTTCCTACAATGAGCAGTACTTC.

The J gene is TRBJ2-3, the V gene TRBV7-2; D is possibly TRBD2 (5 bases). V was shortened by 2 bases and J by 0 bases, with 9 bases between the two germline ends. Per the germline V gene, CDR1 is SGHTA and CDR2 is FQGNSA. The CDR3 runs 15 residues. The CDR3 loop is CASSLIGLSTDTQYF. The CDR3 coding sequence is TGTGCCAGCAGCTTAATAGGACTTAGCACAGATACGCAGTATTTT.

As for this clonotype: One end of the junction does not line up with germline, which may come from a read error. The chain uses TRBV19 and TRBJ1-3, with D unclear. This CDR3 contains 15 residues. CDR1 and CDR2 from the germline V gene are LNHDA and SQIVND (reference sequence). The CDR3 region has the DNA TGTGCCAGTAGTCTCGACGGGAGCTCTGGAAACCCCATATATTTT. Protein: CASSLDGSSGNPIYF.

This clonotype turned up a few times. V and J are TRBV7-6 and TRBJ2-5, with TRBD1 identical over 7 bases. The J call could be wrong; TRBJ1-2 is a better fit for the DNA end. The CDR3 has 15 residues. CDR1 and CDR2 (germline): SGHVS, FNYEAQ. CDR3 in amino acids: CASSLATQTGHGYTF. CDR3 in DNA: TGTGCCAGCAGCTTAGCTACTCAGACAGGGCACGGCTACACCTTC.

The CDR3 region has the DNA TGTGCCAGCAGCCAGCGAGGGAGCTCCTACAATGAGCAGTTCTTC. This gives the protein CASSQRGSSYNEQFF. The chain couples TRBV7-3 to TRBJ2-1, with a tentative D call TRBD2 (5 bases). CDR1 is SGHTA and CDR2 is FQGTGA in the germline V gene. The CDR3 runs to 15 residues. V shed 5 bases and J shed 0 bases, with 11 bases lying between them.

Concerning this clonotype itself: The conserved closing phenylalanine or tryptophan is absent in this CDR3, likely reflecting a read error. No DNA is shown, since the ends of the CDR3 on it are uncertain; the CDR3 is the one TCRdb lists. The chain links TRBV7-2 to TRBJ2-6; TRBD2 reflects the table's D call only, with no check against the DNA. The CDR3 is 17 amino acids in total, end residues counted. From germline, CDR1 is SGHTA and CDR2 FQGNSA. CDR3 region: CASSLAILARNEQFFGP.

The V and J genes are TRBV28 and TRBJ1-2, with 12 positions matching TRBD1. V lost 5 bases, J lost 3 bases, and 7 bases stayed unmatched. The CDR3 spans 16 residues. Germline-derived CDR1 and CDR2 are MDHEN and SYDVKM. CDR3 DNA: TGTGCCAGCAGTACCACGGGACAGGGGGCGGACTATGGCTACACCTTC. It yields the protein CASSTTGQGADYGYTF.

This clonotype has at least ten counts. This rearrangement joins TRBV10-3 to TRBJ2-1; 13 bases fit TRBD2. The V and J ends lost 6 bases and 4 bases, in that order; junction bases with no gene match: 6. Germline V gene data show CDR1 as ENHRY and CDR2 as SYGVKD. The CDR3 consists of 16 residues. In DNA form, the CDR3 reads TGTGCCATCAGCCCACCGGGACTAGCGGGATACAATGAGCAGTTCTTC. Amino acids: CAISPPGLAGYNEQFF.

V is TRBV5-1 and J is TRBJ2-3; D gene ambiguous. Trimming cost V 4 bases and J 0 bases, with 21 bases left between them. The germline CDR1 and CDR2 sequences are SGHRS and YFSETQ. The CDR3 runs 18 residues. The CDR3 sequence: CASSPRSSSTDSTDTQYF. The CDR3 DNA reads TGCGCCAGCAGCCCCAGATCGTCTAGTACAGATAGCACAGATACGCAGTATTTT.

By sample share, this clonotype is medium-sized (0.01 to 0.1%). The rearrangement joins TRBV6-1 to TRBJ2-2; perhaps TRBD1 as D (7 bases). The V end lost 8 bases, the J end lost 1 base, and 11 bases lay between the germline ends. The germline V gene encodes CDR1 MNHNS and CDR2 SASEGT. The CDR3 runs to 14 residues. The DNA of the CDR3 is TGTGCCAGCGGAGGGGGCCAGAACACCGGGGAGCTGTTTTTT. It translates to CASGGGQNTGELFF.

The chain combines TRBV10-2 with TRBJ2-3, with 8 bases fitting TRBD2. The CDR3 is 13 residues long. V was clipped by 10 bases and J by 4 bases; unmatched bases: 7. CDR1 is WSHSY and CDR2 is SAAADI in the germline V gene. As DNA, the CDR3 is TGCGCCACCCGGACTAGCCAAGCAGATACGCAGTATTTT. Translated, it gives CATRTSQADTQYF.

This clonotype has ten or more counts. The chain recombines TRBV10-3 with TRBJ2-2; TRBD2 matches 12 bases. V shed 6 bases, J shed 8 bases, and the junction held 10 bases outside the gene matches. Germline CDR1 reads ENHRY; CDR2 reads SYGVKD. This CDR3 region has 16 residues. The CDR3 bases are TGTGCCATCAGCCTTGGACTAGCGGGGCAAGGGGGGGAGCTGTTTTTT. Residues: CAISLGLAGQGGELFF.

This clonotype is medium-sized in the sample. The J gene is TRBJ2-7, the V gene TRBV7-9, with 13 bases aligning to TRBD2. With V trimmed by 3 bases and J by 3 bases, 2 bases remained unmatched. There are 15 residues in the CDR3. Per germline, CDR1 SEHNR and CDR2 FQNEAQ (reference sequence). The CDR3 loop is CASSFTSGRVYEQYF. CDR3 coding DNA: TGTGCCAGCAGCTTTACTAGCGGGAGGGTCTACGAGCAGTACTTC.

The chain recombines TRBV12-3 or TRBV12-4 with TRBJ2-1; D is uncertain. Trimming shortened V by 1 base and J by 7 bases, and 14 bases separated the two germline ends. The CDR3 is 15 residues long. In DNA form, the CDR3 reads TGTGCCAGCAGTTTAGTTGATCTAGGTAGGAATGAGCAGTTCTTC. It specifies CASSLVDLGRNEQFF.

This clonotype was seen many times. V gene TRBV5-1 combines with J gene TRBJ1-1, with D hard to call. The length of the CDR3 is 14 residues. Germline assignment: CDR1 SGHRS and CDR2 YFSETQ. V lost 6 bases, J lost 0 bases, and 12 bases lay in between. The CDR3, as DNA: TGCGCCAGCAATTTGAACAGCTTGAACACTGAAGCTTTCTTT. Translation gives CASNLNSLNTEAFF.

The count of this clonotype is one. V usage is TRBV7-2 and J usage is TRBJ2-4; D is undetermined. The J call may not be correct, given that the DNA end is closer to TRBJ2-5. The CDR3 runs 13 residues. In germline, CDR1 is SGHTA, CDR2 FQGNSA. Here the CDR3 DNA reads TGTGCCAGCAGCTTAGGCCACCCAGAGACCCAGTACTTC. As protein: CASSLGHPETQYF.